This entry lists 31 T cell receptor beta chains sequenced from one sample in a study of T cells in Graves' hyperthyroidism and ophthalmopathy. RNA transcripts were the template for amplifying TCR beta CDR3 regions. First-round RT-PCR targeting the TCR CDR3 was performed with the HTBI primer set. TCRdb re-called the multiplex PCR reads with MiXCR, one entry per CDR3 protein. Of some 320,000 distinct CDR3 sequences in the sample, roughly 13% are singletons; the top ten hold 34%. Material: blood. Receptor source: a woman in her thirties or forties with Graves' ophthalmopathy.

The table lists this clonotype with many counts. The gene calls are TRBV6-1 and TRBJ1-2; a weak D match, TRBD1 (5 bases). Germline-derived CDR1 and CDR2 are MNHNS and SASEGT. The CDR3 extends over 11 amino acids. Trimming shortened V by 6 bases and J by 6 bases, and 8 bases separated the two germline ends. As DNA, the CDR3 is TGTGCCAGCAGCGGACACGATGGCTACACCTTC. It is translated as CASSGHDGYTF.

The CDR3 spells CASSQTSGGHYEQYF. In DNA, the CDR3 is TGTGCCAGCAGCCAGACTAGCGGGGGGCACTACGAGCAGTACTTC. The chain is built from TRBV7-6 and TRBJ2-7, with 13 bases identical to TRBD2. The V segment lost 5 bases and the J segment 3 bases; nucleotides outside the gene matches: 4. The CDR3 is 15 residues long. The germline V gene has CDR1 SGHVS and CDR2 FNYEAQ.

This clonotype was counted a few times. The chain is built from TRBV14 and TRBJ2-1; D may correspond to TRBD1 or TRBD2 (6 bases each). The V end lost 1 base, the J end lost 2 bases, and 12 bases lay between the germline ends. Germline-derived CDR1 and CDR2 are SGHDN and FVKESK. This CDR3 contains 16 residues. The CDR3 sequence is CASSQVFGGPYNEQFF. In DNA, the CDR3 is TGTGCCAGCAGCCAAGTTTTCGGGGGCCCCTACAATGAGCAGTTCTTC.

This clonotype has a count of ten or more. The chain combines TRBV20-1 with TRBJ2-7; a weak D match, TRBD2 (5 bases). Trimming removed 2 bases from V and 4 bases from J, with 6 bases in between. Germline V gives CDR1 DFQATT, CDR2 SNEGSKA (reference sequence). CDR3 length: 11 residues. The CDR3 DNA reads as TGCAGTGCTAGACGGGATTACGAGCAGTACTTC. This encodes CSARRDYEQYF.

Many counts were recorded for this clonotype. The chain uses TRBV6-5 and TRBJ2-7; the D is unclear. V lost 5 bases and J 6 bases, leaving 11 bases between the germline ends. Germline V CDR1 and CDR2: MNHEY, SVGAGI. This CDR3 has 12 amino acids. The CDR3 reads CASSPREFEQYF. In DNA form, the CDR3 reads TGTGCCAGCAGTCCTAGAGAGTTCGAGCAGTACTTC.

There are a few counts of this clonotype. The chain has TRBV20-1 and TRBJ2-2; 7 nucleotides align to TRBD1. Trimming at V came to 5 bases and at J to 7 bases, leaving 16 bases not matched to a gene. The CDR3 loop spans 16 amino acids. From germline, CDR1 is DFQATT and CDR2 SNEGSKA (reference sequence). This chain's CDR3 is CSAPSPTGNKYGELFF. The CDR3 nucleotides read TGCAGTGCTCCTTCCCCGACAGGGAATAAGTACGGGGAGCTGTTTTTT.

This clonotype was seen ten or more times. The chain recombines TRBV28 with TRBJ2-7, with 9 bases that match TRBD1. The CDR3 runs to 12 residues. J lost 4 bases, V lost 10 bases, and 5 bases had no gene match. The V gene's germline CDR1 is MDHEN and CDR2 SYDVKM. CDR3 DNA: TGTGCCACCAGGGACAGGGAATACGAGCAGTACTTC. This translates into CATRDREYEQYF.

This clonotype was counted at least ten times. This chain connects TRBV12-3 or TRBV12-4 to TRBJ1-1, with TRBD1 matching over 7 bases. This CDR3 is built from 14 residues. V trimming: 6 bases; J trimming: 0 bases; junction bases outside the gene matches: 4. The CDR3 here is CASRTGQMNTEAFF. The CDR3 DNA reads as TGTGCCAGCAGAACGGGACAGATGAACACTGAAGCTTTCTTT.

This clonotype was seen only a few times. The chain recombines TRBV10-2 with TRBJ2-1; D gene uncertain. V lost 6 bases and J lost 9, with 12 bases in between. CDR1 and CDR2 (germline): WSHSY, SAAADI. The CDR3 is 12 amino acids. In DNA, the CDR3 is TGCGCCAGCAGCCACCTTGGTACTGAGCAGTTCTTC. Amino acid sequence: CASSHLGTEQFF.

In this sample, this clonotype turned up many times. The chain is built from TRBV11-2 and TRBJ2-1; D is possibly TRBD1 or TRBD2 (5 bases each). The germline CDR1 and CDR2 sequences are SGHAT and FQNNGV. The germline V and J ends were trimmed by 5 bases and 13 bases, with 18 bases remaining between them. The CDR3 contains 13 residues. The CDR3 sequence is CASSQPPGRRQFF. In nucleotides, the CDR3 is TGTGCCAGCAGCCAACCCCCGGGACGGAGACAGTTCTTC.

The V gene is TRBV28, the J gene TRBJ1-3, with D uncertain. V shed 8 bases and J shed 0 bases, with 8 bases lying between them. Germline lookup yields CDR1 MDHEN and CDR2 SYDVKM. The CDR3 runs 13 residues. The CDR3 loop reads CASFRGSGNTIYF. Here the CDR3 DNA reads TGTGCCAGCTTTCGGGGCTCTGGAAACACCATATATTTT.

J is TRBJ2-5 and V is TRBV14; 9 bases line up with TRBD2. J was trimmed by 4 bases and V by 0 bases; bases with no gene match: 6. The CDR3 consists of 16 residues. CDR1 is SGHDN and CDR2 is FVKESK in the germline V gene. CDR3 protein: CASSQDMSGGPETQYF. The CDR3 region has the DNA TGTGCCAGCAGCCAAGATATGAGCGGGGGGCCAGAGACCCAGTACTTC.

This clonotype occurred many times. CDR3 residues: CASARSRGETQYF. The CDR3 DNA reads TGTGCCAGCGCGCGGAGTCGGGGAGAGACCCAGTACTTC. The genes are TRBV12-3 or TRBV12-4 and TRBJ2-5; TRBD2 is a possible D gene (5 bases). The CDR3 covers 13 residues. V lost 8 bases and J 4 bases, leaving 14 bases between the germline ends.

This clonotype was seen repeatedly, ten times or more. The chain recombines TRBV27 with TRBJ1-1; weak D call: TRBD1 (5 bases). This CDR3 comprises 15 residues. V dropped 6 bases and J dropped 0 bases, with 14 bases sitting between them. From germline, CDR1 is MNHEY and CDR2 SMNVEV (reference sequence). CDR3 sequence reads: CASRIPGGMNTEAFF. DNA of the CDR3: TGTGCCAGCAGAATCCCGGGGGGGATGAACACTGAAGCTTTCTTT.

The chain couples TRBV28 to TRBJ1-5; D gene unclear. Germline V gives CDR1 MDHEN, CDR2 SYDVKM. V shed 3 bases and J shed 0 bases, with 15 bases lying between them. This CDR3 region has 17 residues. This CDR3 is CASSFSPGSASNQPQHF. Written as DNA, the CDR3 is TGTGCCAGCAGTTTCTCCCCTGGGAGTGCTAGCAATCAGCCCCAGCATTTT.

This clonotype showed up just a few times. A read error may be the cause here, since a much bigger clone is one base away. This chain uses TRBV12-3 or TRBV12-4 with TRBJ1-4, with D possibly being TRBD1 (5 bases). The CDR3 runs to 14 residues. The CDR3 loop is CASGLGQGNEKLFF. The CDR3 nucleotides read TGTGCCAGCGGTTTAGGCCAGGGTAATGAAAAACTGTTTTTT.

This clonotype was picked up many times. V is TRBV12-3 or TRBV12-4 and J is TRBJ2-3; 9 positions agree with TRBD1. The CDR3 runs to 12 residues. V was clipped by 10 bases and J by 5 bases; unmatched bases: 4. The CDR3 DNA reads TGTGCCACCAAGACAGGGGGAGATACGCAGTATTTT. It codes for CATKTGGDTQYF.

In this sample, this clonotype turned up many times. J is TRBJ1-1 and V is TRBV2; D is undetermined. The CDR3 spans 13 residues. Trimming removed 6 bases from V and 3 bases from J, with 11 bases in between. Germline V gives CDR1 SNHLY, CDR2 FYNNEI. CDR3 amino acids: CASRLVRDTEAFF. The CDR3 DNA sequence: TGTGCCAGCAGACTTGTAAGGGACACTGAAGCTTTCTTT.

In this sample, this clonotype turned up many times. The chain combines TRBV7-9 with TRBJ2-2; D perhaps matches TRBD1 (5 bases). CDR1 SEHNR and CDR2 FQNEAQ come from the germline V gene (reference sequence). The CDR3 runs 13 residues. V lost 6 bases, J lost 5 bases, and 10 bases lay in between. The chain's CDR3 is CASRQARTGELFF. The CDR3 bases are TGTGCCAGCAGACAGGCGAGAACCGGGGAGCTGTTTTTT.

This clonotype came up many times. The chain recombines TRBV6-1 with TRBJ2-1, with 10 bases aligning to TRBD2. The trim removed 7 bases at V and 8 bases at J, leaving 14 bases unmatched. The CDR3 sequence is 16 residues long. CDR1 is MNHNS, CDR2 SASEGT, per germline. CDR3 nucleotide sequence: TGTGCCAGCACGTTAGCGGGAGGTACTGCCGCCTATGAGCAGTTCTTC. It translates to CASTLAGGTAAYEQFF.

CDR3 protein: CASSFELNEKLFF. CDR3 in DNA: TGTGCCAGCAGTTTTGAACTGAATGAAAAACTGTTTTTT. This rearrangement joins TRBV6-2 or TRBV6-3 to TRBJ1-4; no definite D call. In germline, CDR1 is MNHEY, CDR2 SVGEGT. Trimming removed 4 bases from V and 5 bases from J, with 8 bases in between. The CDR3 contains 13 residues.

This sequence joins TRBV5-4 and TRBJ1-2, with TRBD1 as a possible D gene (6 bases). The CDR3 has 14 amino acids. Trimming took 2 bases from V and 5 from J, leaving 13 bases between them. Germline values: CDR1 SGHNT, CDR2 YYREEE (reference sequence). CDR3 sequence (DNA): TGTGCCAGCAGCTTAAACAGGGTTTATTATGGCTACACCTTC. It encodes CASSLNRVYYGYTF. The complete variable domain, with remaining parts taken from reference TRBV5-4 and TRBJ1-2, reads ETGVTQSPTHLIKTRGQQVTLRCSSQSGHNTVSWYQQALGQGPQFIFQYYREEENGRGNFPPRFSGLQFPNYSSELNVNALELDDSALYLCASSLNRVYYGYTFGSGTRLTVV.

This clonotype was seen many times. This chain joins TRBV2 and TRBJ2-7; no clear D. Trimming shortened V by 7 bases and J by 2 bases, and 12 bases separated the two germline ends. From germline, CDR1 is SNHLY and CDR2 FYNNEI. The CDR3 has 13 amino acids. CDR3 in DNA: TGTGCCAGCAATTATATGGAAGCCTACGAGCAGTACTTC. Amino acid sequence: CASNYMEAYEQYF.

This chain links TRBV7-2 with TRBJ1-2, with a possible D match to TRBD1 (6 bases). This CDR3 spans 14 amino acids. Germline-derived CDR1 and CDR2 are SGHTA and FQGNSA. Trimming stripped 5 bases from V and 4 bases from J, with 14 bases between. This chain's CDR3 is CASSTGQIRYGYTF. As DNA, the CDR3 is TGTGCCAGCAGCACCGGACAGATTCGCTATGGCTACACCTTC.

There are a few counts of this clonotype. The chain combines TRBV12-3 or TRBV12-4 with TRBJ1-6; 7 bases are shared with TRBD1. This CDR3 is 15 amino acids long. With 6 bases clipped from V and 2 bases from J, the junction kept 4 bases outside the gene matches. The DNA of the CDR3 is TGTGCCAGCAGCCACAGGGGAGCCTATAATTCACCCCTCCACTTT. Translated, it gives CASSHRGAYNSPLHF.

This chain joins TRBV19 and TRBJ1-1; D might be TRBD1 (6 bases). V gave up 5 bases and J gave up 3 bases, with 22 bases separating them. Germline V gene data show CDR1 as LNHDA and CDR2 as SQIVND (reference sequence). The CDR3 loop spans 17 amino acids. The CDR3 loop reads CASSPLDSSPMDTEAFF. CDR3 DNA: TGTGCCAGTAGTCCGTTGGACAGCTCCCCGATGGACACTGAAGCTTTCTTT.

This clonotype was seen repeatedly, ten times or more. For the CDR3, the DNA is TGTGCCAGCAGTTACCGGGGACCTGAGACCCAGTACTTC. It translates to CASSYRGPETQYF. The chain joins TRBV6-1 to TRBJ2-5; D possibly matches TRBD1 or TRBD2 (5 bases each). Between the trimmed V and J ends, which lost 5 bases and 5 bases, there was a span of 12 bases. The CDR3 covers 13 residues. Germline V gene sequence: CDR1 MNHNS, CDR2 SASEGT.

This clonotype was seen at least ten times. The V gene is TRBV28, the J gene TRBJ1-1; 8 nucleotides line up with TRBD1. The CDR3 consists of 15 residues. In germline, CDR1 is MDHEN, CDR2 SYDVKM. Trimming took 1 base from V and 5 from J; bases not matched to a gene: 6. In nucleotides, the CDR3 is TGTGCCAGCAGTTTATCACCTAGGACAGGGACTGAAGCTTTCTTT. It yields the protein CASSLSPRTGTEAFF.

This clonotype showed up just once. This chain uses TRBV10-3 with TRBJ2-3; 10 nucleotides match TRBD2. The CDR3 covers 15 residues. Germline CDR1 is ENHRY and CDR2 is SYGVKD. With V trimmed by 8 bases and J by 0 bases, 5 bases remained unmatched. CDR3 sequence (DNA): TGTGCCATCTCCCCTAGCGGGAGTAGCACAGATACGCAGTATTTT. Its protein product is CAISPSGSSTDTQYF.

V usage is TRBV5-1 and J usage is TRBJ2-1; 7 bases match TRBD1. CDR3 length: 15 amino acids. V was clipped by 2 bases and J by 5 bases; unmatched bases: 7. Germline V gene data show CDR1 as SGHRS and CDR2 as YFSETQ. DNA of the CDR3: TGCGCCAGCAGCTTACAGGGGATAAACAACAATGAGCAGTTCTTC. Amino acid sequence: CASSLQGINNNEQFF.

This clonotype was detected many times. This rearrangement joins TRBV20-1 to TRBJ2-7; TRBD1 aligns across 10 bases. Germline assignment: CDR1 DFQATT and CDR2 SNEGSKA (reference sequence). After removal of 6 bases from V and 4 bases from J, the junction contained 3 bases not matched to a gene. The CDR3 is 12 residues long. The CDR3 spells CSAAGQGYEQYF. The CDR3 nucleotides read TGCAGTGCCGCGGGACAGGGGTACGAGCAGTACTTC.